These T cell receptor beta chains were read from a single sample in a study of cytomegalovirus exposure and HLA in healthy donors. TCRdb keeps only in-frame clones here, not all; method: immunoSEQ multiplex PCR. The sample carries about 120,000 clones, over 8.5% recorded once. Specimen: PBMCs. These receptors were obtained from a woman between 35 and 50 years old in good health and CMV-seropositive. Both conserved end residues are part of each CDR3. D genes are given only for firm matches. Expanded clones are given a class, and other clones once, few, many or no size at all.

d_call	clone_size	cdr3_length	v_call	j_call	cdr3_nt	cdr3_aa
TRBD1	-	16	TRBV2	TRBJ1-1	TGTGCCAGCAGATCCGGGACAGGGGGCTACCTCACTGAAGCTTTCTTT	CASRSGTGGYLTEAFF
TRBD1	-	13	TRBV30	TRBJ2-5	TGTGCCTGGAGTGGAGGGGGCGGAGGGACCCAGTACTTC	CAWSGGGGGTQYF
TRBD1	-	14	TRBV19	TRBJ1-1	TGTGCCAGTAGATCGACAGGGGTAGGGACTGAAGCTTTCTTT	CASRSTGVGTEAFF
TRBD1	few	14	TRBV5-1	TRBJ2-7	TGCGCCAGCAGCCAAACCACAGGGGGCGAGGAGCAGTACTTC	CASSQTTGGEEQYF
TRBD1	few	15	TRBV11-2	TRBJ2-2	TGTGCCAGCAGCTCTGACAGGGGGCACACCGGGGAGCTGTTTTTT	CASSSDRGHTGELFF
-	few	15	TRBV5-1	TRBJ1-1	TGCGCCAGCAGCTTATGGGGCAGATGGAACACTGAAGCTTTCTTT	CASSLWGRWNTEAFF
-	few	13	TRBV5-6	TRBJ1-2	TGTGCCAGCAGCTCTACAGGGTACCGAGGCTACACCTTC	CASSSTGYRGYTF
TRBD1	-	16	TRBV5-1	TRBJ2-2	TGCGCCAGCAGCTTGGAGGCAGGGGGTCGCACCGGGGAGCTGTTTTTT	CASSLEAGGRTGELFF
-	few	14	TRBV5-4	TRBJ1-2	TGTGCCAGCAGCTTGGGGCAGGGAATCTATGGCTACACCTTC	CASSLGQGIYGYTF
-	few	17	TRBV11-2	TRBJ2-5	TGTGCCAGCAGCCCCCGGGTTAGCGGGGTCAACAGGGGGACCCAGTACTTC	CASSPRVSGVNRGTQYF
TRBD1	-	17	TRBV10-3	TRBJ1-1	TGTGCCATCAGTGCCCGGACAGGGGCGGTTGATGGGACTGAAGCTTTCTTT	CAISARTGAVDGTEAFF
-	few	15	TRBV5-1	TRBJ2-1	TGCGCCAGCAGCTTGGGGCAGGGAACCTACAATGAGCAGTTCTTC	CASSLGQGTYNEQFF
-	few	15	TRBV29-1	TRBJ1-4	TGCAGCGTTGAAGACCTGACAGAAGTTCGAGAAAAACTGTTTTTT	CSVEDLTEVREKLFF
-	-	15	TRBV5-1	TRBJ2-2	TGCGCCAGCAGCTTGCAAACCGGGGACACCGGGGAGCTGTTTTTT	CASSLQTGDTGELFF
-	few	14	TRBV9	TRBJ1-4	TGTGCCAGCAGCAGGGACACCGGTACTGAAAAACTGTTTTTT	CASSRDTGTEKLFF
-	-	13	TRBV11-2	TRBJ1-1	TGTGCCAGCAGTCTAGAGAGGGGGTCTCAAGCTTTCTTT	CASSLERGSQAFF